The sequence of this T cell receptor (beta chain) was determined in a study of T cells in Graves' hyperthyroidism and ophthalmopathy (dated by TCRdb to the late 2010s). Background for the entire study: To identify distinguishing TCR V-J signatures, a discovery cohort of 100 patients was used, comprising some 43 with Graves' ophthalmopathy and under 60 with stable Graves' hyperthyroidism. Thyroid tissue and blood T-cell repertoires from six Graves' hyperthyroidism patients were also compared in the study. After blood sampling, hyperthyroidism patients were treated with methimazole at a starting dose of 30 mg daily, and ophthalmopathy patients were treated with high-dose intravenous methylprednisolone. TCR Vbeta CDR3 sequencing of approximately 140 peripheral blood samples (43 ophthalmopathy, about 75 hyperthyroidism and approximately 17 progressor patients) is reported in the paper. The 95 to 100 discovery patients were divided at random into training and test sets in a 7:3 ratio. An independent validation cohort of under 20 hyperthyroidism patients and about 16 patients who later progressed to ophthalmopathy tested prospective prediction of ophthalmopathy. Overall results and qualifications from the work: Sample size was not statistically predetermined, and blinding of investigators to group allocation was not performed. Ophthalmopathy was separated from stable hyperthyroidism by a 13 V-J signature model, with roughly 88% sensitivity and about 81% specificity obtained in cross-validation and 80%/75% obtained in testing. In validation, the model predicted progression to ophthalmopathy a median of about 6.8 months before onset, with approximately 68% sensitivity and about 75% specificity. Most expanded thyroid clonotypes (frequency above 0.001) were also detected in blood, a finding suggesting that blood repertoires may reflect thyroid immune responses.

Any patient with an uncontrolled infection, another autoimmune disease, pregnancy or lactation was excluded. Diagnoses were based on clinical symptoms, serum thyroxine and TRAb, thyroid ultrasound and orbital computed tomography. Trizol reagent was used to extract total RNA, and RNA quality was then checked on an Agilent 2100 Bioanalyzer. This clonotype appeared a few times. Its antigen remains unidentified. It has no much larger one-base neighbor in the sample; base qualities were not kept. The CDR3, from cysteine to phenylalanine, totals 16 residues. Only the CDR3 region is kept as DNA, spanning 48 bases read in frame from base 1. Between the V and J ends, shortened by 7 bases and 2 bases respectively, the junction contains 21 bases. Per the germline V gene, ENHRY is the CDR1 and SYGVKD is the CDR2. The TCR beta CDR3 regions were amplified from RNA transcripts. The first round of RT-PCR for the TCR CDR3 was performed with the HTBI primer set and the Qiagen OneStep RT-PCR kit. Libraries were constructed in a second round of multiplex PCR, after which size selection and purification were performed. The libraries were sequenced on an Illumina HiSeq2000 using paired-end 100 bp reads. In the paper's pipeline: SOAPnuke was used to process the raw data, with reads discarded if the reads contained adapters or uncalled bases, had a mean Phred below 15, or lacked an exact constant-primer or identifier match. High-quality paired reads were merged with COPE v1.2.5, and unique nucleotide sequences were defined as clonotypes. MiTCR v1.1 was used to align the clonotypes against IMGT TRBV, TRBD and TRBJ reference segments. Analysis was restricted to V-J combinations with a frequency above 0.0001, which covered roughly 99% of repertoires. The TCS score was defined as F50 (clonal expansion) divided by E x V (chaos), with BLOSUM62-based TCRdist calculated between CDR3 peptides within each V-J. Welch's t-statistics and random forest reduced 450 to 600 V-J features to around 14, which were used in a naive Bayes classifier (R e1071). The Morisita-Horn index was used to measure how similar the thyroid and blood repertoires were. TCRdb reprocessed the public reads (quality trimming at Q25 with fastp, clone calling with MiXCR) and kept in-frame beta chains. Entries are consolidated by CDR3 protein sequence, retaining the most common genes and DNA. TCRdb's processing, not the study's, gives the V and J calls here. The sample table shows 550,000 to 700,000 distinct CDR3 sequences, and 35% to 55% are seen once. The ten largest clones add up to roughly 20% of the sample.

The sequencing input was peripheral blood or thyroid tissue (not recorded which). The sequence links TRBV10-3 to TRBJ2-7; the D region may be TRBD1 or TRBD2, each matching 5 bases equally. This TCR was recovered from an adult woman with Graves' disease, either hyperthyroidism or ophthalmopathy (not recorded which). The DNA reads TGTGCCATCATCGAAGGGGTGATTGAGGGCCCCTACGAGCAGTACTTC. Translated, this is CAIIEGVIEGPYEQYF.